Here is one T cell receptor (beta chain) with its context. This sample is drawn from a study of radiotherapy plus CTLA-4 blockade in lung cancer. The repertoire was sequenced with immunoSEQ multiplex PCR; TCRdb's copy has only in-frame clones and lacks some. The sample has approximately 52,000 clones; around 75% are singletons. The CDR3 is 11 amino acids. Germline CDR1 and CDR2: SNHLY and FYNNEI. Trimming took 7 bases from V and 2 from J, leaving 5 bases between them. J is TRBJ2-5 and V is TRBV2; no firm D call. The receptor was isolated from a human donor with non-small cell lung cancer who had a complete response to radiotherapy plus ipilimumab. Sample: peripheral blood, taken from a patient treated with radiotherapy plus ipilimumab. CDR3 region: CASTKQETQYF. CDR3 in DNA: TGTGCCAGCACAAAACAAGAGACCCAGTACTTC. Supplemented by reference TRBV2 and TRBJ2-5, the full variable domain reads EPEVTQTPSHQVTQMGQEVILRCVPISNHLYFYWYRQILGQKVEFLVSFYNNEISEKSEIFDDQFSVERPDGSNFTLKIRSTKLEDSAMYFCASTKQETQYFGPGTRLLVL.